The next 29 T cell receptor beta chains were all read from a single sample in a study of cytomegalovirus exposure and HLA in healthy donors. The PCR made use of 60 Vbeta and 13 Jbeta primers. Profiling relied on immunoSEQ multiplex PCR, and the TCRdb table lists in-frame clones only, not all of them. This table has over 120,000 clones, roughly 80% appearing once. Sample: PBMCs. These receptors all come from a man in his forties in good health and CMV-seronegative.

The V call is TRBV2, the J call TRBJ1-5; TRBD1 matches at 8 bases. Germline CDR1 is SNHLY and CDR2 is FYNNEI. With V trimmed by 6 bases and J by 0 bases, 4 bases remained unmatched. The CDR3 covers 15 residues. The CDR3 DNA sequence: TGTGCCAGCAGGAAACAGGGGGTTAGCAATCAGCCCCAGCATTTT. Translation: CASRKQGVSNQPQHF.

The chain combines TRBV9 with TRBJ2-5, with 7 bases identical to TRBD1. CDR1 is SGDLS and CDR2 is YYNGEE in the germline V gene. CDR3 length: 15 amino acids. V was pared by 0 bases and J by 1 base, with 3 bases of the junction left unmatched. This CDR3 reads CASSVGGGAQETQYF. DNA of the CDR3: TGTGCCAGCAGCGTAGGAGGGGGCGCCCAAGAGACCCAGTACTTC.

V is TRBV4-1 and J is TRBJ2-5; tentative D call: TRBD2 (6 bases). The CDR3 loop spans 16 amino acids. Germline loops: CDR1 MGHRA, CDR2 YSYEKL. The ends were cut back, 0 bases at V and 4 bases at J, with 15 bases in the middle. The CDR3 sequence: CASSQDASADGETQYF. CDR3 coding DNA: TGCGCCAGCAGCCAAGATGCTAGCGCGGACGGAGAGACCCAGTACTTC.

V gene TRBV28 combines with J gene TRBJ2-7, with D possibly TRBD2 on 6 matching bases. Between the trimmed V and J ends, which lost 7 bases and 3 bases, there was a span of 19 bases. Germline V CDR1 and CDR2: MDHEN, SYDVKM. The CDR3 has 15 amino acids. The CDR3 bases are TGTGCCAGCACCAACCAGGGTGCCGGGGGCTACGAGCAGTACTTC. Amino acid sequence: CASTNQGAGGYEQYF.

V and J are TRBV7-3 and TRBJ2-3, with D perhaps matching TRBD1 (6 bases). V was clipped by 4 bases and J by 4 bases, with 9 bases between them. In germline, CDR1 is SGHTA, CDR2 FQGTGA. The CDR3 is 13 amino acids. As DNA, the CDR3 is TGTGCCAGCAGCTCACAGGGCCCAGATACGCAGTATTTT. It translates to CASSSQGPDTQYF.

The chain recombines TRBV6-6 with TRBJ2-5; 7 bases fit TRBD2. In germline, CDR1 is MNHNY, CDR2 SVGAGI (reference sequence). Unmatched junction bases numbered 7, after V lost 4 bases and J lost 5 bases. The CDR3 contains 14 residues. The CDR3 coding sequence is TGTGCCAGCAGTTCGGCAGGGCGGGGGGAGACCCAGTACTTC. Translated: CASSSAGRGETQYF.

This clone was observed a single time. CDR3 DNA: TGTGCCAGCAGCGAGGAGATCTCTGGAAACACCATATATTTT. This translates into CASSEEISGNTIYF. The chain recombines TRBV7-7 with TRBJ1-3; D remains ambiguous. This CDR3 has 14 amino acids. V was pared by 5 bases and J by 0 bases, with 8 bases between. The germline gives CDR1 SSHAT, CDR2 FNYEAQ (reference sequence).

V and J are TRBV19 and TRBJ1-5; D unresolved. Germline V gives CDR1 LNHDA, CDR2 SQIVND (reference sequence). V gave up 4 bases and J gave up 2 bases, with 9 bases separating them. The CDR3 has 14 amino acids. DNA of the CDR3: TGTGCCAGTAGTAAAGGACTGGGCAATCAGCCCCAGCATTTT. Translating gives CASSKGLGNQPQHF.

This clone was counted once. The same CDR3 also results from other DNA sequences found in this sample. The chain joins TRBV7-9 to TRBJ1-5, with TRBD1 matching over 9 bases. J lost 2 bases, V lost 4 bases, and 3 bases had no gene match. Germline V lookup: CDR1 SEHNR, CDR2 FQNEAQ (reference sequence). This CDR3 region has 15 residues. The chain's CDR3 is CASSSTGGGNQPQHF. The CDR3 DNA sequence: TGTGCCAGCAGCTCGACAGGGGGGGGCAATCAGCCCCAGCATTTT.

V and J are TRBV11-1 and TRBJ2-4, with 8 bases fitting TRBD2. The CDR3 is 15 amino acids. V lost 5 bases to trimming and J lost 9 bases; unmatched junction nucleotides: 12. Germline loops: CDR1 SGHAT, CDR2 FQDESV (reference sequence). The CDR3 spells CASSAGGTLRGIQYF. In nucleotides, the CDR3 is TGTGCCAGCAGCGCGGGGGGCACCTTACGGGGCATTCAGTACTTC.

The chain couples TRBV5-4 to TRBJ2-4, with TRBD2 matching over 8 bases. Germline CDR1 reads SGHNT; CDR2 reads YYREEE (reference sequence). The trim removed 0 bases at V and 8 bases at J, leaving 1 base unmatched. This CDR3 comprises 13 residues. Here the CDR3 DNA reads TGTGCCAGCAGCTTGGCGGGGGGGGACATTCAGTACTTC. Encoded protein: CASSLAGGDIQYF.

This clone showed up just once. The rearrangement uses TRBV5-1 and TRBJ1-1, with D unclear. Germline V lookup: CDR1 SGHRS, CDR2 YFSETQ. This CDR3 has 15 residues. V lost 0 bases and J 4 bases, leaving 13 bases between the germline ends. CDR3 DNA: TGCGCCAGCAGCTTGGCCCGGGGAGGGAGCACTGAAGCTTTCTTT. It encodes CASSLARGGSTEAFF.

CDR3 bases: TGTGCCAGCAGCTTAGTCGAGCGGATCTCTGGGGCCAACGTCCTGACTTTC. It encodes CASSLVERISGANVLTF. The J gene is TRBJ2-6, the V gene TRBV7-6; D is possibly TRBD2 (5 bases). Per the germline V gene, CDR1 is SGHVS and CDR2 is FNYEAQ. The CDR3 contains 17 residues. Trimming left V 1 base short and J 0 bases short, with 10 bases between.

V is TRBV18 and J is TRBJ1-2; 7 bases match TRBD1. CDR1 and CDR2 (germline): KGHSH, LQKENI. The ends lost 2 bases at V and 7 bases at J; junction bases unmatched: 4. This CDR3 comprises 13 residues. Here the CDR3 reads CASSPGTVGGYTF. The DNA of the CDR3 is TGTGCCAGCTCACCAGGGACAGTTGGTGGCTACACCTTC. Complete variable domain (other parts from reference TRBV18 and TRBJ1-2): NAGVMQNPRHLVRRRGQEARLRCSPMKGHSHVYWYRQLPEEGLKFMVYLQKENIIDESGMPKERFSAEFPKEGPSILRIQQVVRGDSAAYFCASSPGTVGGYTFGSGTRLTVV.

This sequence joins TRBV7-9 and TRBJ2-6; no reliable D call. Germline values: CDR1 SEHNR, CDR2 FQNEAQ (reference sequence). The length of the CDR3 is 19 residues. Trimming shortened V by 1 base and J by 0 bases, and 16 bases separated the two germline ends. The CDR3 is CASSLDGLSSSSGANVLTF. CDR3 sequence (DNA): TGTGCCAGCAGCTTAGACGGGTTATCGAGTAGCTCTGGGGCCAACGTCCTGACTTTC.

This clone has just one count. V gene TRBV2 combines with J gene TRBJ1-2; 8 bases match TRBD1. This CDR3 is 15 amino acids long. The V and J ends lost 6 bases and 4 bases, in that order; junction bases with no gene match: 10. Germline CDR1 reads SNHLY; CDR2 reads FYNNEI. CDR3 sequence reads: CASRRPGQELYGYTF. The DNA of the CDR3 is TGTGCCAGCAGGAGGCCGGGACAGGAGCTCTATGGCTACACCTTC.

Only a few counts were recorded for this clone. The chain links TRBV14 to TRBJ1-1, with D tentatively TRBD1 (5 bases). The CDR3 is 14 residues long. V was cut by 6 bases and J by 0 bases, with 11 bases left in between. Per the germline V gene, CDR1 is SGHDN and CDR2 is FVKESK. The CDR3 DNA follows: TGTGCCAGCAGGCGGCCAGGGATGAACACTGAAGCTTTCTTT. It yields the protein CASRRPGMNTEAFF.

In the case of this clone: Other DNA sequences of this sample code for an identical CDR3. In DNA, the CDR3 is TGTGCCAGCAGCTCGGACCGGGACAGGGCCGGCAATGAGCAGTTCTTC. It is translated as CASSSDRDRAGNEQFF. The V gene is TRBV7-3, the J gene TRBJ2-1; 9 bases are shared with TRBD1. J gave up 6 bases and V 4 bases, and 10 bases lay outside the gene matches. The CDR3 has 16 amino acids. The germline V gene has CDR1 SGHTA and CDR2 FQGTGA.

The CDR3 here is CASSQGPSGGNTGELFF. The CDR3 bases are TGCGCCAGCAGCCAAGGCCCTAGCGGGGGGAACACCGGGGAGCTGTTTTTT. The chain uses TRBV4-3 and TRBJ2-2; 10 bases are a match to TRBD2. The V gene's germline CDR1 is LGHNA and CDR2 YSLEER. This CDR3 contains 17 residues. The trim removed 1 base at V and 1 base at J, leaving 3 bases unmatched.

V gene TRBV10-3 combines with J gene TRBJ2-1; 9 nucleotides line up with TRBD2. The J segment lost 5 bases and the V segment lost 7 bases, leaving 3 bases of the junction unmatched. In germline, CDR1 is ENHRY, CDR2 SYGVKD. CDR3 size: 13 residues. CDR3 in DNA: TGTGCCATCACGCTAGCGGGGAACAATGAGCAGTTCTTC. It yields the protein CAITLAGNNEQFF.

The chain joins TRBV6-5 to TRBJ2-5, with 8 bases fitting TRBD1. The CDR3 spans 15 residues. J gave up 5 bases and V 4 bases, and 9 bases lay outside the gene matches. In germline, CDR1 is MNHEY, CDR2 SVGAGI. The CDR3 sequence is CASSSGRGLPETQYF. The CDR3 nucleotides read TGTGCCAGCAGTTCGGGCAGGGGGCTCCCCGAGACCCAGTACTTC.

This chain connects TRBV13 to TRBJ2-7; maybe TRBD1 (6 bases). The CDR3 is 16 residues long. V was cut by 5 bases and J by 3 bases, with 20 bases left in between. The germline V gene has CDR1 PRHDT and CDR2 FYEKMQ (reference sequence). CDR3 in DNA: TGTGCCAGCAGCCAAAAACAGGGCGAGCTTGGCTACGAGCAGTACTTC. Translated, it gives CASSQKQGELGYEQYF.

V gene TRBV11-2 combines with J gene TRBJ1-3; 9 bases line up with TRBD1. Germline lookup yields CDR1 SGHAT and CDR2 FQNNGV. Unmatched junction bases numbered 14, after V lost 0 bases and J lost 8 bases. The CDR3 covers 18 residues. CDR3 sequence: CASSLDDSHRGRKYTIYF. The CDR3 DNA is TGTGCCAGCAGCTTAGACGATTCCCACAGGGGGCGAAAATACACCATATATTTT.

This chain uses TRBV5-4 with TRBJ1-2; D gene ambiguous. From germline, CDR1 is SGHNT and CDR2 YYREEE (reference sequence). This CDR3 is 15 amino acids long. The V end lost 0 bases, the J end lost 1 base, and 10 bases lay between the germline ends. CDR3 sequence reads: CASSLGEGYNYGYTF. The CDR3, as DNA: TGTGCCAGCAGCTTGGGAGAGGGCTATAACTATGGCTACACCTTC.

The chain is built from TRBV5-1 and TRBJ2-3; D may be TRBD1 (6 bases). CDR3 size: 15 residues. The V end was cut by 0 bases, the J end by 3 bases, with 11 bases between. CDR1 and CDR2 (germline): SGHRS, YFSETQ. CDR3 loop: CASSLGGGRTDTQYF. In DNA, the CDR3 is TGCGCCAGCAGCTTGGGAGGGGGTCGAACAGATACGCAGTATTTT.

This clone has only a few counts. Other DNA sequences from this sample encode an identical CDR3 as well. This chain uses TRBV9 with TRBJ1-6, with a possible D match to TRBD1 (5 bases). The CDR3 consists of 16 residues. Germline CDR1 is SGDLS and CDR2 is YYNGEE. Trimming stripped 3 bases from V and 6 bases from J, with 16 bases between. Here the CDR3 DNA reads TGTGCCAGCAGCGAAACACAGGAGGGACGTAATTCACCCCTCCACTTT. Translation gives CASSETQEGRNSPLHF.

The gene calls are TRBV9 and TRBJ1-2, with 7 bases lining up with TRBD1. CDR1 and CDR2 from the germline V gene are SGDLS and YYNGEE. J was trimmed by 6 bases and V by 0 bases; bases with no gene match: 8. The CDR3 covers 15 residues. CDR3 coding DNA: TGTGCCAGCAGCGTAGAGGGGGCGCGCATTGATGGCTACACCTTC. It translates to CASSVEGARIDGYTF. The variable domain in full, completed from reference TRBV9 and TRBJ1-2, reads DSGVTQTPKHLITATGQRVTLRCSPRSGDLSVYWYQQSLDQGLQFLIQYYNGEERAKGNILERFSAQQFPDLHSELNLSSLELGDSALYFCASSVEGARIDGYTFGSGTRLTVV.

CDR3 sequence reads: CASSWTGKSNQPQHF. For the CDR3, the DNA is TGTGCCAGTAGTTGGACAGGAAAAAGTAATCAGCCCCAGCATTTT. The chain uses TRBV19 and TRBJ1-5, with TRBD1 matching 7 bases. The CDR3 contains 15 residues. Germline values: CDR1 LNHDA, CDR2 SQIVND (reference sequence). The J segment lost 4 bases and the V segment lost 5 bases, leaving 8 bases of the junction unmatched.

This clone came up a few times. This sequence joins TRBV27 and TRBJ2-2; 9 nucleotides agree with TRBD1. The V gene end was trimmed by 8 bases and the J gene end by 1 base; junction bases not matched to a gene: 8. Germline V gives CDR1 MNHEY, CDR2 SMNVEV (reference sequence). The CDR3 has 16 residues. This CDR3 reads CASLILGQGNTGELFF. Here the CDR3 DNA reads TGTGCCAGCCTCATTTTGGGACAGGGGAACACCGGGGAGCTGTTTTTT.